The 27 T cell receptor beta chains below were found in one sample sequenced in a study of blood T cell repertoires in COVID-19. Method: immunoSEQ multiplex PCR; TCRdb's copy keeps in-frame clones and lacks some. The sample has around 270,000 clones; about nine tenths are singletons. The sequencing input was peripheral blood. The source is a young adult with COVID-19, enrolled during active disease.

The chain combines TRBV27 with TRBJ2-5; possible D gene TRBD2, 6 bases. The CDR3 sequence is 15 residues long. Germline values: CDR1 MNHEY, CDR2 SMNVEV (reference sequence). With 2 bases removed from V and 4 bases from J, the gap between germline ends came to 14 bases. The CDR3: CASSLGLAGTETQYF. CDR3 coding DNA: TGTGCCAGCAGTTTAGGGCTGGCGGGAACAGAGACCCAGTACTTC.

In its sample, this clone was seen a few times. The V and J genes are TRBV3-1 (or the pseudogene TRBV3-2) and TRBJ1-1; TRBD1 agrees at 8 bases. Germline V gene sequence: CDR1 LGHDT, CDR2 YNNKEL (reference sequence). This CDR3 spans 16 amino acids. Trimming cost V 1 base and J 3 bases; bases outside gene matches: 7. The CDR3 protein is CASSQAFGQGYTEAFF. The CDR3 nucleotides are TGTGCCAGCAGCCAAGCGTTCGGACAGGGTTACACTGAAGCTTTCTTT.

The chain is built from TRBV21-1 and TRBJ2-1; TRBD2 is taken as the D call from the table, unchecked against the DNA. TRBV21-1 is reported as a pseudogene. The CDR3 extends over 14 amino acids. CDR3 nucleotide sequence: TGTGCCAGCCGTGGGACTAGCGGGTACAATGAGCAGTTCTTC. Translated: CASRGTSGYNEQFF.

This clone was seen once. The gene calls are TRBV29-1 and TRBJ1-5, with 8 positions matching TRBD1. The germline CDR1 and CDR2 sequences are SQVTM and ANQGSEA. The ends lost 7 bases at V and 5 bases at J; junction bases unmatched: 4. The CDR3 loop spans 12 amino acids. CDR3 sequence reads: CSANRGDQPQHF. CDR3 DNA: TGCAGCGCCAACAGGGGGGATCAGCCCCAGCATTTT.

This chain links TRBV10-3 with TRBJ1-5, with unresolved D. The V end lost 2 bases, the J end lost 0 bases, and 5 bases lay between the germline ends. The CDR3 is 14 amino acids. CDR1 is ENHRY, CDR2 SYGVKD, per germline. The chain's CDR3 is CAISEVYSNQPQHF. The CDR3 region has the DNA TGTGCCATCAGTGAGGTATATAGCAATCAGCCCCAGCATTTT.

V usage is TRBV2 and J usage is TRBJ1-6; D call uncertain. Germline CDR1 SNHLY, CDR2 FYNNEI. The CDR3 consists of 14 residues. V shed 4 bases and J shed 5 bases, with 9 bases lying between them. The CDR3 is CASSVLEHNSPLHF. In DNA form, the CDR3 reads TGTGCCAGCAGTGTTTTAGAACATAATTCACCCCTCCACTTT. Together with reference TRBV2 and TRBJ1-6, the CDR3 gives the full variable domain: EPEVTQTPSHQVTQMGQEVILRCVPISNHLYFYWYRQILGQKVEFLVSFYNNEISEKSEIFDDQFSVERPDGSNFTLKIRSTKLEDSAMYFCASSVLEHNSPLHFGNGTRLTVT.

V usage is TRBV4-2 and J usage is TRBJ2-1; 9 nucleotides line up with TRBD2. CDR1 is LGHNA and CDR2 is YNFKEQ in the germline V gene. CDR3 length: 16 amino acids. After removal of 0 bases from V and 4 bases from J, the junction contained 4 bases not matched to a gene. The CDR3: CASSQDFAGGYNEQFF. CDR3 DNA: TGTGCCAGCAGCCAAGATTTCGCGGGAGGGTACAATGAGCAGTTCTTC.

The table lists this clone with a count of one. The chain uses TRBV19 and TRBJ1-2; a possible D gene is TRBD1 (5 bases). This CDR3 has 14 residues. Trimming pared 4 bases from V and 2 bases from J, leaving 11 bases between. Germline CDR1 LNHDA, CDR2 SQIVND (reference sequence). The CDR3 here is CASSTRQRNYGYTF. CDR3 bases: TGTGCCAGTAGTACTAGACAGAGAAACTATGGCTACACCTTC.

This clone was recorded once. The rearrangement uses TRBV7-8 and TRBJ1-5; no clear D. CDR1 and CDR2 (germline): SGHVS, FQNEAQ. This CDR3 has 15 residues. Deletions cut 3 bases from V and 0 bases from J, with 9 bases between. CDR3 region: CASSFAVNSNQPQHF. The CDR3 coding sequence is TGTGCCAGCAGCTTCGCAGTAAATAGCAATCAGCCCCAGCATTTT. Combining the CDR3 with reference TRBV7-8 and TRBJ1-5 gives the whole variable domain GAGVSQSPRYKVAKRGQDVALRCDPISGHVSLFWYQQALGQGPEFLTYFQNEAQLDKSGLPSDRFFAERPEGSVSTLKIQRTQQEDSAVYLCASSFAVNSNQPQHFGDGTRLSIL.

The count of this clone is one. The CDR3 spells CASSYNGDGYTF. The CDR3 coding sequence is TGTGCCAGCAGTTACAACGGGGATGGCTACACCTTC. This rearrangement joins TRBV6-5 to TRBJ1-2; D not certain. Germline V CDR1 and CDR2: MNHEY, SVGAGI. Trimming stripped 2 bases from V and 6 bases from J, with 7 bases between. The CDR3 length is 12 residues.

Regarding this clone: The identical CDR3 is also encoded by other nucleotide sequences in the sample. The V call is TRBV6-5, the J call TRBJ2-2, with a weak D call TRBD2 (6 bases). The ends were cut back, 2 bases at V and 5 bases at J, with 6 bases in the middle. Germline V gene sequence: CDR1 MNHEY, CDR2 SVGAGI. This CDR3 spans 13 amino acids. CDR3 coding DNA: TGTGCCAGCAGTTACCGGGGGACCGGGGAGCTGTTTTTT. Protein product: CASSYRGTGELFF.

V and J are TRBV18 and TRBJ2-7, with D perhaps matching TRBD1 (6 bases). V was cut by 3 bases and J by 1 base, with 10 bases left in between. The length of the CDR3 is 14 residues. The V gene's germline CDR1 is KGHSH and CDR2 LQKENI. The chain's CDR3 is CASSPGADSYEQYF. The CDR3 DNA is TGTGCCAGCTCACCGGGGGCGGATTCCTACGAGCAGTACTTC.

The chain has TRBV5-4 and TRBJ2-5; TRBD2 agrees at 10 bases. CDR3 length: 15 residues. V lost 3 bases and J lost 3; bases outside the gene matches: 5. CDR1 and CDR2 from the germline V gene are SGHNT and YYREEE (reference sequence). In DNA form, the CDR3 reads TGTGCCAGCAGCTCCGGACTAGCGGCTGAAGAGACCCAGTACTTC. It codes for CASSSGLAAEETQYF.

The chain combines TRBV5-4 with TRBJ2-2, with D possibly TRBD2 on 6 matching bases. Germline V gene data show CDR1 as SGHNT and CDR2 as YYREEE (reference sequence). This CDR3 region has 15 residues. Trimming cost V 3 bases and J 3 bases, with 12 bases left between them. In nucleotides, the CDR3 is TGTGCCAGCAGCTCCCCCGGGGGTTACACCGGGGAGCTGTTTTTT. It encodes CASSSPGGYTGELFF.

Here the CDR3 DNA reads TGTGCCAGTAGTATAGAAACTTCTTTCTCTGGAAACACCATATATTTT. It specifies CASSIETSFSGNTIYF. The chain recombines TRBV19 with TRBJ1-3; D is uncertain. The CDR3 runs to 16 residues. Germline V CDR1 and CDR2: LNHDA, SQIVND (reference sequence). Trimming took off 0 bases at V and 0 bases at J, with 9 bases between the two ends.

This chain links TRBV7-8 with TRBJ1-2; no definite D call. This CDR3 is 13 amino acids long. Germline CDR1 and CDR2: SGHVS and FQNEAQ. V was cut by 8 bases and J by 1 base, with 11 bases left in between. The CDR3 here is CASGMRDNYGYTF. The DNA of the CDR3 is TGTGCCAGCGGCATGCGGGATAACTATGGCTACACCTTC.

The chain combines TRBV24-1 with TRBJ2-1, with 8 bases lining up with TRBD1. Germline assignment: CDR1 KGHDR and CDR2 SFDVKD. The V and J ends lost 10 bases and 9 bases, in that order; junction bases with no gene match: 7. There are 12 residues in the CDR3. The DNA of the CDR3 is TGTGCCACTTCGACAGGGGCCGCTGAGCAGTTCTTC. Amino acids: CATSTGAAEQFF.

V usage is TRBV6-5 and J usage is TRBJ2-1, with 11 bases fitting TRBD2. Germline CDR1 reads MNHEY; CDR2 reads SVGAGI. CDR3 length equals 16 residues. V dropped 0 bases and J dropped 6; count of bases not matched to a gene: 4. CDR3 region: CASSYSGTSGVNEQFF. CDR3 nucleotide sequence: TGTGCCAGCAGTTACTCAGGGACTAGCGGTGTCAATGAGCAGTTCTTC.

CDR3 nucleotide sequence: TGTGCCAGCAGCTTGGTAGCCCGGTTAGAGACCCAGTACTTC. Translation: CASSLVARLETQYF. The V and J genes are TRBV5-5 and TRBJ2-5; D gene uncertain. Germline CDR1 and CDR2: SGHKS and YYEKEE (reference sequence). The CDR3 covers 14 residues. With 0 bases removed from V and 4 bases from J, the gap between germline ends came to 10 bases.

This clone was seen a single time. The chain is built from TRBV27 and TRBJ1-5, with D maybe TRBD1 (6 bases). The CDR3 loop spans 15 amino acids. CDR1 MNHEY and CDR2 SMNVEV come from the germline V gene (reference sequence). V lost 6 bases and J lost 7, with 19 bases in between. The CDR3 region has the DNA TGTGCCAGCAGCAAAACACCGGGACAATTACAGCCCCAGCATTTT. It specifies CASSKTPGQLQPQHF.

The chain combines TRBV24-1 with TRBJ2-1; 8 bases align to TRBD1. CDR3 length: 15 residues. CDR1 and CDR2 from the germline V gene are KGHDR and SFDVKD. Trimming cost V 4 bases and J 4 bases; bases outside gene matches: 5. The CDR3 nucleotides are TGTGCCACCAGTGACGGGGACAGGACATACAATGAGCAGTTCTTC. Translated: CATSDGDRTYNEQFF.

The chain combines TRBV25-1 with TRBJ1-2; 9 bases fit TRBD1. The CDR3 spans 17 residues. Trimming removed 6 bases from V and 4 bases from J; junction bases left unmatched: 15. CDR1 and CDR2 (germline): MGHDK, SYGVNS. For the CDR3, the DNA is TGTGCCAGCAGCTCATACGGGACAGGGACCTTTACCTATGGCTACACCTTC. Its protein is CASSSYGTGTFTYGYTF.

The J gene is TRBJ2-1, the V gene TRBV9; 11 bases are a match to TRBD2. V shed 0 bases and J 5 bases; nucleotides not matched to a gene: 4. This CDR3 comprises 16 residues. CDR1 is SGDLS, CDR2 YYNGEE, per germline. CDR3 amino acids: CASSVVWTSGHNEQFF. The DNA of the CDR3 is TGTGCCAGCAGCGTAGTTTGGACTAGCGGGCACAATGAGCAGTTCTTC.

This clone has more than one count but fewer than ten. V and J are TRBV30 and TRBJ1-2; TRBD1 matches at 8 bases. This CDR3 contains 13 residues. V was pared by 7 bases and J by 6 bases, with 10 bases of the junction left unmatched. CDR1 is GTSNPN, CDR2 SVGIG, per germline (reference sequence). The CDR3 sequence: CASLTGVGNGYTF. The DNA for the CDR3 is TGTGCCTCCTTGACAGGGGTCGGAAATGGCTACACCTTC.

The J gene is TRBJ2-3, the V gene TRBV11-2, with TRBD2 matching 10 bases. Germline CDR1 SGHAT, CDR2 FQNNGV. This CDR3 region has 16 residues. V shed 6 bases and J 5 bases; nucleotides not matched to a gene: 11. The CDR3 nucleotides read TGTGCCAGCAGATCTAGCGGGAGAGTGGTACTAGATACGCAGTATTTT. Residues: CASRSSGRVVLDTQYF.

This chain links TRBV14 with TRBJ2-7; D may be TRBD2 (5 bases). Germline-derived CDR1 and CDR2 are SGHDN and FVKESK. This CDR3 is built from 15 residues. The V gene lost 0 bases and the J gene lost 4 bases, with 13 bases spanning the gap. CDR3 loop: CASSQDPGVRYEQYF. For the CDR3, the DNA is TGTGCCAGCAGCCAAGACCCCGGGGTTCGGTACGAGCAGTACTTC.

The chain joins TRBV4-1 to TRBJ1-1; a possible D gene is TRBD1 (5 bases). Germline CDR1 and CDR2: MGHRA and YSYEKL. V was shortened by 1 base and J by 0 bases, with 9 bases between the two germline ends. This CDR3 is built from 15 residues. CDR3 nucleotide sequence: TGCGCCAGCAGCCAAGTAGCAGGGCTGAACACTGAAGCTTTCTTT. Protein product: CASSQVAGLNTEAFF.